This TCR beta chain was sequenced during a study of blood T cell repertoires in COVID-19. Study at large: The analysed material was cDNA or gDNA that came from T cells, B-cell-depleted T cells, or PBMCs.

In germline, CDR1 is ENHRY, CDR2 SYGVKD. The CDR3 has 15 amino acids. The V and J ends lost 4 bases and 3 bases respectively, with 15 bases between them. In the original analysis: Cell counts per sample came from amplifying reference gene primers. Generated by immunoSEQ multiplex PCR, the TCRdb table keeps only in-frame clones and is missing some. The D gene and trimming were derived from the DNA, and the V and J assignments and clone size from that table. The sample includes about 140,000 clones, 84% of them seen just once. Participant-reported clinical history was the basis for cohort assignment. Sequenced: PBMCs or T cells enriched from blood (not recorded which). This receptor was taken from a woman younger than 30 who had been exposed to COVID-19. The gene calls are TRBV10-3 and TRBJ1-2, with no clear D. CDR3 protein: CAISVLIIPDYGYTF. CDR3 DNA: TGTGCCATCAGTGTGCTAATCATTCCGGACTATGGCTACACCTTC.